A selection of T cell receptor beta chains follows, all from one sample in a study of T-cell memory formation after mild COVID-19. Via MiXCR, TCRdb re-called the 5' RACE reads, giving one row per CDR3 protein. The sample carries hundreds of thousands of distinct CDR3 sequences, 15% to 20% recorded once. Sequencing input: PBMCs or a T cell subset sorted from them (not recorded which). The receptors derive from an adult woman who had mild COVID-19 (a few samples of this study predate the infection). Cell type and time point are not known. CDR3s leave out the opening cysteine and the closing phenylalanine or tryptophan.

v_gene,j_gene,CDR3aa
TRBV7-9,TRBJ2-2,ASSLDTGGTGELF
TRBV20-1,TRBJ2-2,SARDISLPSNTGELF
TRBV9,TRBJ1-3,ASSVTEGVFFGNTIY
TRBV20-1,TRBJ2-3,SATRRETNSFTDTQY
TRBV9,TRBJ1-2,ASSVAGSRTNYGYT
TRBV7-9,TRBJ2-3,ASSLAFEIRGYTQY
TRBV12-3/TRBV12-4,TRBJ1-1,ASSLASLNTEAF
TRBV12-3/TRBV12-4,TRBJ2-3,ASTGGVGSDTQY
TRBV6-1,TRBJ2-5,ASSDLQETQY
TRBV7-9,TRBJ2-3,ASSFIIRAGAVVLPDTQY
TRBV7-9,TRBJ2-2,ASSLAGQAKELF
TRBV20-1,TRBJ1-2,SASRLNRASYGYT
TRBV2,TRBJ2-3,ASSEVDTQY
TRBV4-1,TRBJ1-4,ASSQDEGPGEKLF
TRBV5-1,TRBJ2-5,ASSFGRGLRETQY
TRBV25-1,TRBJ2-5,ASSESSGIETQY
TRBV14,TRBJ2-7,ASSGLAKRGYEQY
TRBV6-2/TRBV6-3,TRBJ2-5,ASSYSKGTQY
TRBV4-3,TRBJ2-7,ASSQGLLANSYEQY
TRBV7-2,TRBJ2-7,ASSLGERGPYEQY
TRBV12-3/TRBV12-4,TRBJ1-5,ASTRAGHNQPQH
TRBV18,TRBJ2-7,ASSPGTSGVYEQY
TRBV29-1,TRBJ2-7,SARPLAGSYEQY
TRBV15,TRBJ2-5,ATSRGGKSRGETQY
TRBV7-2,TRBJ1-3,ASSLEGGLSGNTIY
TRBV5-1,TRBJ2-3,ASRGHSGDTQY
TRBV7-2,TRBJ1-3,ASSSGTGIPGNTIY
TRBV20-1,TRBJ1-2,SAQDRAQERGYT
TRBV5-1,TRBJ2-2,ASPLAGVWLAGELF
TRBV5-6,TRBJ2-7,ASSLFGTGVYEQY
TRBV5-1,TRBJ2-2,ASSSREAGTGELF
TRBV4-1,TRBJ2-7,ASSQSLPIGSFTYEQY
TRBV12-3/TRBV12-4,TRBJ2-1,ASSWGGTGGLNEQF
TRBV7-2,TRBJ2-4,ASSLTPSSERIQY
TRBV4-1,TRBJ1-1,ASSRDRNSPLEAF
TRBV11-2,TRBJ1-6,ASSLGGGKSPLH
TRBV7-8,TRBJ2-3,ASSLELAGGRTDTQY
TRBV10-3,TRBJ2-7,ATVGSSSYEQY
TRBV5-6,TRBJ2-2,ASSLVILAGGTGELF
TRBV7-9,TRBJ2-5,ASSTGGETQY
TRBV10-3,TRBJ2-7,AISDPTAYEQY